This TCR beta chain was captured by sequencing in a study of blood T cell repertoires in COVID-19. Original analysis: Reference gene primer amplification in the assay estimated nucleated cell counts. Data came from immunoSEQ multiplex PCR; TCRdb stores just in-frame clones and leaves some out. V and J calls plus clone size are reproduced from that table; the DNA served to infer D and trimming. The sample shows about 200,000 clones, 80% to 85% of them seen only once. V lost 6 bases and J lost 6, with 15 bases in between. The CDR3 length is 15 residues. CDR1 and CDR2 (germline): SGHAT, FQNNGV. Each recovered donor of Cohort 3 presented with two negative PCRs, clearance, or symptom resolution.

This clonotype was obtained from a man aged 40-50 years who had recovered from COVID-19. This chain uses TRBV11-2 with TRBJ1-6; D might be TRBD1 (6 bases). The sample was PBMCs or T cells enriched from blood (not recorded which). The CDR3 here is CASRRGGVSNSPLHF. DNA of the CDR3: TGTGCCAGCAGGCGAGGGGGAGTAAGTAATTCACCCCTCCACTTT.